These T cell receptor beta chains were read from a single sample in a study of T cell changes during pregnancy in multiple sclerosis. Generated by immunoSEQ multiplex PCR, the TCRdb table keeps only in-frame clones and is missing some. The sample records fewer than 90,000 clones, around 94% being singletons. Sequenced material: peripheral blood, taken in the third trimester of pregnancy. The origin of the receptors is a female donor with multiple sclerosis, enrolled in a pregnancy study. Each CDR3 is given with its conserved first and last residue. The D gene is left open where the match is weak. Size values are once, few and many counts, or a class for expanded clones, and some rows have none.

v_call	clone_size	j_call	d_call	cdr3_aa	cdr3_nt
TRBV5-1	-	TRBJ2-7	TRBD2	CASSYSSPSGNYEQYF	TGCGCCAGCAGCTACTCATCTCCGAGCGGGAACTACGAGCAGTACTTC
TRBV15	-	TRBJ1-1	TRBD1	CATSRAGQGLTEAFF	TGTGCCACCAGCAGAGCCGGACAGGGGTTGACTGAAGCTTTCTTT
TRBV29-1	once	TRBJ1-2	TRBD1	CSVGTGDGYTF	TGCAGCGTAGGGACAGGGGATGGCTACACCTTC
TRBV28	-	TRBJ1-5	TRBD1	CASSSGQGAVSNQPQHF	TGTGCCAGCAGTTCCGGACAGGGGGCTGTCAGCAATCAGCCCCAGCATTTT
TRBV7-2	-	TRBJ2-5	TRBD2	CASSLMLAGQETQYF	TGTGCCAGCAGCTTAATGCTAGCGGGGCAAGAGACCCAGTACTTC
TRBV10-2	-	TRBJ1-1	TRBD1	CASINRQGRTEAFF	TGCGCCAGCATTAACAGACAGGGGCGCACTGAAGCTTTCTTT
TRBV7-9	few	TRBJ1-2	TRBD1	CASSSRTGPYGYTF	TGTGCCAGCAGCTCCAGGACAGGACCCTATGGCTACACCTTC
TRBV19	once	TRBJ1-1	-	CASLGRQKAFF	TGTGCCAGTCTGGGCCGACAGAAAGCTTTCTTT
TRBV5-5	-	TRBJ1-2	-	CASSSDRYYGYTF	TGTGCCAGCAGCTCCGACAGGTACTATGGCTACACCTTC
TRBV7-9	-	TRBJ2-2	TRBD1	CASSGTANTGELFF	TGTGCCAGCAGCGGGACAGCGAACACCGGGGAGCTGTTTTTT
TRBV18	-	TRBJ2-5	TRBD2	CASSPKTGTSGLRWETQYF	TGTGCCAGCTCACCTAAGACCGGGACTAGCGGGCTACGATGGGAGACCCAGTACTTC
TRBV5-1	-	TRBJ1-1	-	CASSLRGNTEAFF	TGCGCCAGCAGCTTGAGGGGGAACACTGAAGCTTTCTTT
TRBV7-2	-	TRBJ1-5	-	CASSPQGQLHYNQPQHF	TGTGCCAGCAGCCCCCAAGGACAGCTCCACTACAATCAGCCCCAGCATTTT
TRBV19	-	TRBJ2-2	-	CASSWNFWGRGQNTGELFF	TGTGCCAGTAGTTGGAATTTTTGGGGGCGAGGGCAAAACACCGGGGAGCTGTTTTTT
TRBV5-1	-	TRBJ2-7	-	CASKLSYEQYF	TGCGCCAGCAAACTTTCCTACGAGCAGTACTTC
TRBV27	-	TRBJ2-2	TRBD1	CASSLSRTGVGELFF	TGTGCCAGCAGTTTATCGAGGACAGGTGTCGGGGAGCTGTTTTTT
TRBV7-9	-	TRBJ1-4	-	CASSSPPRIQASNEKLFF	TGTGCCAGCAGCTCCCCCCCGCGAATACAGGCCTCTAATGAAAAACTGTTTTTT
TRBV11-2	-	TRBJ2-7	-	CASSLARGEGGKQYF	TGTGCCAGCAGCTTAGCCCGCGGGGAAGGGGGCAAGCAGTACTTC
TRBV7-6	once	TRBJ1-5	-	CASSSYRTPGGQPQHF	TGTGCCAGCAGCTCATACCGGACCCCCGGAGGTCAGCCCCAGCATTTT
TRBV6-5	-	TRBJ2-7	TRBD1	CASSYRGTGPYEQYF	TGTGCCAGCAGTTACAGGGGGACAGGCCCCTACGAGCAGTACTTC
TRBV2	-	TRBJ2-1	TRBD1	CASNGQGLDEQFF	TGTGCCAGCAACGGACAGGGTTTGGATGAGCAGTTCTTC
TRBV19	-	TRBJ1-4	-	CASKVTGGANEKLFF	TGTGCCAGTAAAGTAACAGGAGGGGCTAATGAAAAACTGTTTTTT